These T cell receptor beta chains were read from a single sample in a study of T cells after yellow fever vaccination. Via MiXCR, TCRdb re-called the 5' RACE reads, giving one row per CDR3 protein. The table has some 500,000 distinct CDR3 sequences, less than 15% seen once. Sample: PBMCs, taken on the day of the yellow fever booster vaccination. These receptors were taken from a young man who received the YFV17D yellow fever vaccine. Both conserved end residues are part of each CDR3. Fields, in order: J gene, D gene, V gene, clone size, CDR3 DNA, CDR3 protein. A D gene is named only where the DNA matches it firmly. Only some rows state a clone size, as once, few, many or a class for expanded clones.

TRBJ2-3,TRBD2,TRBV6-2/TRBV6-3,-,TGTGCCAGCAGTTACTCGAGCGGGAGGACAGATACGCAGTATTTT,CASSYSSGRTDTQYF
TRBJ1-1,-,TRBV20-1,-,TGCAGTGCTAGAGACGTGAACACTGAAGCTTTCTTT,CSARDVNTEAFF
TRBJ1-1,-,TRBV6-1,few,TGTGCCAGCAGATTCGACAGGCTGCGAGAAGCTTTCTTT,CASRFDRLREAFF
TRBJ2-1,-,TRBV6-2/TRBV6-3,-,TGTGCCAGCACCTCCACTAGAAAGTCCTACAATGAGCAGTTCTTC,CASTSTRKSYNEQFF
TRBJ2-7,TRBD2,TRBV7-2,-,TGTGCCAGCAGCAGACTGACTAGCGGGCCCCCTCTCGAGCAGTACTTC,CASSRLTSGPPLEQYF
TRBJ1-6,-,TRBV12-3/TRBV12-4,many,TGTGCCAGCAGTTTAGGATCTACCGGAGAAGCACCCCTCCACTTT,CASSLGSTGEAPLHF
TRBJ2-5,-,TRBV7-2,-,TGTGCCAGCAGCTTTTTAGCGGAACCCCAAGAGACCCAGTACTTC,CASSFLAEPQETQYF
TRBJ2-7,TRBD2,TRBV20-1,-,TGCTGTGCTAGACCTTTGGGTAGCGGGACCGGATACGAGCAGTACTTC,CCARPLGSGTGYEQYF
TRBJ2-1,-,TRBV11-2,-,TGTGCCAGCAGCTTAGGCTGGGAAAATGAGCAGTTCTTC,CASSLGWENEQFF
TRBJ1-4,-,TRBV3-1,-,TGTGCCAGCAGCCTACGGCGGGGTGAAAAACTGTTTTTT,CASSLRRGEKLFF
TRBJ2-7,TRBD2,TRBV5-1,-,TGCGCCAGCAGTTTGAGACTAGCGGGAGTAGGAGACGAGCAGTACTTC,CASSLRLAGVGDEQYF
TRBJ2-7,TRBD2,TRBV6-1,-,TGTGCCAGCAGATCAGACAGGGGCGGGACTAGCGGCCCCTACGAGCAGTACTTC,CASRSDRGGTSGPYEQYF
TRBJ2-5,-,TRBV12-3/TRBV12-4,few,TGTGCCAGCAGTCCTGGGGGACGTTACCAAGAGACCCAGTACTTC,CASSPGGRYQETQYF
TRBJ2-3,TRBD1,TRBV6-4,-,TGTGCCAGCAGTGACTCGACAGGGGCAGATACGCAGTATTTT,CASSDSTGADTQYF
TRBJ1-5,-,TRBV18,many,TGTGCCAGCTCACCCGGGACTGGGAATCAGCCCCAGCATTTT,CASSPGTGNQPQHF
TRBJ2-7,-,TRBV5-1,-,TGCGCCAGCAGTCAGGACTCCGACGAGCAGTACTTC,CASSQDSDEQYF
TRBJ1-2,TRBD1,TRBV6-5,-,TGTGCCAGCAGTTGGACTGGGACAGAGCGACTACGCTACACCTTC,CASSWTGTERLRYTF
TRBJ2-3,-,TRBV28,-,TGTGCCAGCAGCCGCCCGAATTTCCGGGACACAGATACGCAGTATTTT,CASSRPNFRDTDTQYF
TRBJ1-6,TRBD1,TRBV9,-,TGTGCCAGCGACGCTGGGAGACAGGGTCTGTCACCCCTCCACTTT,CASDAGRQGLSPLHF
TRBJ2-5,-,TRBV29-1,few,TGCAGCGTCGAAGAGGAGACCCAGTACTTC,CSVEEETQYF
TRBJ2-2,-,TRBV14,-,TGTGCCAGCAGCCAAGCGCCTAGCGTCAATTGGGCCGGGGAGCTGTTTTTT,CASSQAPSVNWAGELFF
TRBJ2-3,TRBD2,TRBV10-3,many,TGTGCCATCAGCCGTGGGGCGGGAGTTGCAGATACGCAGTATTTT,CAISRGAGVADTQYF
TRBJ2-1,-,TRBV12-3/TRBV12-4,few,TGTGCCAGCCGCCTTTCGGGCGTACATGAGCAGTTCTTC,CASRLSGVHEQFF
TRBJ2-7,-,TRBV7-2,few,TGTGCCAGCAGCTTAGGACAGGTCCGTTACTACGAGCAGTACTTC,CASSLGQVRYYEQYF
TRBJ2-7,-,TRBV14,few,TGTGCCAGCAGCCAGGATGGGTGGGATCTATCTGACGAGCAGTACTTC,CASSQDGWDLSDEQYF
TRBJ2-5,-,TRBV2,-,TGTGCCTGCAGGGCGGGAACCAGACTAGTGGTGGAGGAAGAGACCCAGTACTTC,CACRAGTRLVVEEETQYF
TRBJ2-1,-,TRBV5-1,few,TGCGCCAGCAGCTTGAACGGGGGAGACTACAATGAGCAGTTCTTC,CASSLNGGDYNEQFF
TRBJ2-1,TRBD2,TRBV2,-,TGTGCCAGCAGTGGGACTAGCGGTCTTAATGAGCAGTTCTTC,CASSGTSGLNEQFF
TRBJ2-7,-,TRBV18,-,TGTGCCAGCTCACCACCGGGGGTGTACAAGCAGTACTTC,CASSPPGVYKQYF
TRBJ1-6,TRBD1,TRBV5-1,few,TGCGCCAGCGGCCGGACAGGGGTCAATTCACCCCTCCACTTT,CASGRTGVNSPLHF
TRBJ2-5,-,TRBV5-5,many,TGTGCCAGCAGCTCCCTTGGTAGCGGCCAAGAGACCCAGTACTTC,CASSSLGSGQETQYF
TRBJ2-5,-,TRBV6-5,-,TGTGCCAGCAGTTTTGGGCAGGCCGAGACCCAGTACTTC,CASSFGQAETQYF
TRBJ2-1,TRBD2,TRBV7-9,few,TGTGCCAGCAGCTTAGCACTAGCGGGAGGAGGGCTCTTC,CASSLALAGGGLF
TRBJ1-1,-,TRBV12-5,few,TGTGCTAGTGGGGATTGGAGGTCGGGGTTCACTGAAGCTTTCTTT,CASGDWRSGFTEAFF